This is a list of T cell receptor beta chains from one sample in a study of Tregs in tolerant kidney transplant recipients. Profiling relied on immunoSEQ multiplex PCR, and the TCRdb table lists in-frame clones only, not all of them. The table includes 1,500 or so clones, more than 70% detected once. These receptors have no known antigen. Sequenced: CD4+ T cells from blood cultured with allogeneic cells. The receptors shown here come from a human donor in good health. The CDR3 runs from the conserved cysteine through the conserved F or W. A D gene is named only where the DNA matches it firmly. Rows give clone size only sometimes, using once, few, many, or a class for an expanded clone.

clone_size | d_call | j_call | v_call | cdr3_nt | cdr3_aa
. | . | TRBJ1-1 | TRBV6-6 | TGTGCCAGCAGCCGGTTTTCGGTCGGGGGGAACACTGAAGCTTTCTTT | CASSRFSVGGNTEAFF
. | . | TRBJ1-1 | TRBV10-1 | TGCGCCAGCAGTGAGTCGCCGGCCACTGAAGCTTTCTTT | CASSESPATEAFF
. | TRBD2 | TRBJ2-3 | TRBV10-2 | TGCGCCAGCAGGAACGTGCGGGGGGGCCTAAATACGCAGTATTTT | CASRNVRGGLNTQYF
once | . | TRBJ2-5 | TRBV29-1 | TGCAGCGCTGTCAGAGGGCAGACCCAGTACTTC | CSAVRGQTQYF
. | TRBD1 | TRBJ1-2 | TRBV6-5 | TGTGCCAGCAGTTACTCCGGGACAGCGGGCTACACCTTC | CASSYSGTAGYTF
. | TRBD1 | TRBJ1-3 | TRBV18 | TGTGCCAGCTCACAAGACAGGGGCTCTGGAAACACCATATATTTT | CASSQDRGSGNTIYF
once | TRBD1 | TRBJ2-5 | TRBV4-2 | TGTGCCAGCAGCCTCAATCCACAGGGGAAAGAGACCCAGTACTTC | CASSLNPQGKETQYF
. | TRBD2 | TRBJ2-7 | TRBV27 | TGTGCCAGCAGTTCGAGACTAGCGCCCTACGAGCAGTACTTC | CASSSRLAPYEQYF
. | . | TRBJ1-4 | TRBV2 | TGTGCCAGCAGTGAATTCCCGGGACGAAAACTGTTTTTT | CASSEFPGRKLFF
. | TRBD1 | TRBJ1-2 | TRBV5-1 | TGCGCCAGCAGCTTGGCCTCAGGGACAGGGGCCTATGGCTACACCTTC | CASSLASGTGAYGYTF
. | TRBD1 | TRBJ2-7 | TRBV6-5 | TGTGCCAGCAGCGGCCGGGACAGTCCCTACGAGCAGTACTTC | CASSGRDSPYEQYF
. | . | TRBJ2-5 | TRBV5-1 | TGCGCCAGCAGCCCTCCCATCTCGGGGGCTTCGGGCGAGACCCAGTACTTC | CASSPPISGASGETQYF